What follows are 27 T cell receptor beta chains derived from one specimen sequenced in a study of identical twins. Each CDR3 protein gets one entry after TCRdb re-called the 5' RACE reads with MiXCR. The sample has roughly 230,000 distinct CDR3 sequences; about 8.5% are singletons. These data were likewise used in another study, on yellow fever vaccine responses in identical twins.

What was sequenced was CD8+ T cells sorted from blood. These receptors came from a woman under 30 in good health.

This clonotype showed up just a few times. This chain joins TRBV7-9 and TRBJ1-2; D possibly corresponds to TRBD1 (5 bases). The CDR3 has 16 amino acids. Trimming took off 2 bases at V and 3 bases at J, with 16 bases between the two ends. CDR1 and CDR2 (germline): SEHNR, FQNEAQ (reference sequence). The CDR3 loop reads CASSLPTQGEDYGYTF. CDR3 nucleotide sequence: TGTGCCAGCAGCTTACCTACCCAGGGAGAAGACTATGGCTACACCTTC.

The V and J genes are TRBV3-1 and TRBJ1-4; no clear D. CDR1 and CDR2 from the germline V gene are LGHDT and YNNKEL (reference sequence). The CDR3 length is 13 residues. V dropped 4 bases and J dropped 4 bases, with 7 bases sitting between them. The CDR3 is CASSPSHNEKLFF. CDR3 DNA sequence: TGTGCCAGCAGCCCTTCCCATAATGAAAAACTGTTTTTT.

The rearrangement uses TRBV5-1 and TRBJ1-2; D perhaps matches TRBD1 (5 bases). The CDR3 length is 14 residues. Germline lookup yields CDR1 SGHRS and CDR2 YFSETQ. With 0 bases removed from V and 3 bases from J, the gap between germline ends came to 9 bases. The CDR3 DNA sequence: TGCGCCAGCAGCTTGGCGACAGACTACTATGGCTACACCTTC. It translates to CASSLATDYYGYTF.

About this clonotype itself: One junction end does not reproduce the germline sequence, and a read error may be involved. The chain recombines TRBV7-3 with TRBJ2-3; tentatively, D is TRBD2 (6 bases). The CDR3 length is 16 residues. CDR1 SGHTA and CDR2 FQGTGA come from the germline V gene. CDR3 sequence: CGSSLNPGGIPDTQYF. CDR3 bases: TGTGGCAGCAGCTTAAATCCGGGCGGGATTCCAGATACGCAGTATTTT.

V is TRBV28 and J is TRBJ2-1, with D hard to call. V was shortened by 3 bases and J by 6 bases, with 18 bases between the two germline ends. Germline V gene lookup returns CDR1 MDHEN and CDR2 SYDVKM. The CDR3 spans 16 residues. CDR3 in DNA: TGTGCCAGCAGTTTGAAGGAAGGTCCCCCCCTCAATGAGCAGTTCTTC. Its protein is CASSLKEGPPLNEQFF. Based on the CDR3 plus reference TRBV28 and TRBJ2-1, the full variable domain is DVKVTQSSRYLVKRTGEKVFLECVQDMDHENMFWYRQDPGLGLRLIYFSYDVKMKEKGDIPEGYSVSREKKERFSLILESASTNQTSMYLCASSLKEGPPLNEQFFGPGTRLTVL.

The CDR3 region is CASSFGTGDGYTF. The DNA for the CDR3 is TGTGCCAGCAGCTTCGGGACAGGGGATGGCTACACCTTC. The genes are TRBV7-9 and TRBJ1-2; 10 bases align to TRBD1. Germline CDR1 and CDR2: SEHNR and FQNEAQ (reference sequence). This CDR3 comprises 13 residues. V was clipped by 3 bases and J by 6 bases; unmatched bases: 1.

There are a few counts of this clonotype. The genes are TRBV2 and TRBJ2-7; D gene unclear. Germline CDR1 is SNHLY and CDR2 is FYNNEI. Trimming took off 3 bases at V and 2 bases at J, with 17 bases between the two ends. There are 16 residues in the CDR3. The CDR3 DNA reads TGTGCCAGCAGTGAGTGGCGACCCCCCAGAGCCTACGAGCAGTACTTC. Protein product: CASSEWRPPRAYEQYF.

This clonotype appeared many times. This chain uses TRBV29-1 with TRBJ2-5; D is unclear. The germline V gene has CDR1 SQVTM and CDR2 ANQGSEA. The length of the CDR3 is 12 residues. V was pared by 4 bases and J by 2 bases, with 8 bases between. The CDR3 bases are TGCAGCGTTGTTGTACGACAAGAGACCCAGTACTTC. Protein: CSVVVRQETQYF.

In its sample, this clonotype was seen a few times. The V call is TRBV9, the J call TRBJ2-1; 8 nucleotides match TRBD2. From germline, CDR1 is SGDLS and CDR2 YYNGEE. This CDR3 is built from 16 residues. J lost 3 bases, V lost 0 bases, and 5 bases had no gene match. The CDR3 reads CASSVVGREDYNEQFF. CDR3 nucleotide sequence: TGTGCCAGCAGCGTAGTTGGGCGGGAGGACTACAATGAGCAGTTCTTC.

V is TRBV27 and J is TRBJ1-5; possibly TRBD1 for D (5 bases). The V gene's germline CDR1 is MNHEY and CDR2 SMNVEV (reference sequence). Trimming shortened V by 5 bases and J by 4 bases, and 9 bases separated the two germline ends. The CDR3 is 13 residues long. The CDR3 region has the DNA TGTGCCAGCAGTATGGGGGGAAATCAGCCCCAGCATTTT. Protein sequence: CASSMGGNQPQHF.

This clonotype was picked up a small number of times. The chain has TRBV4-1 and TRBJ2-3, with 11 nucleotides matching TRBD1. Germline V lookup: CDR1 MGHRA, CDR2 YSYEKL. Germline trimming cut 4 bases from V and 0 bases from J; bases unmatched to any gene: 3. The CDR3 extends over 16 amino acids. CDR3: CASSRGTGGSTDTQYF. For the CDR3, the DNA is TGCGCCAGCAGCCGTGGGACAGGGGGTAGCACAGATACGCAGTATTTT.

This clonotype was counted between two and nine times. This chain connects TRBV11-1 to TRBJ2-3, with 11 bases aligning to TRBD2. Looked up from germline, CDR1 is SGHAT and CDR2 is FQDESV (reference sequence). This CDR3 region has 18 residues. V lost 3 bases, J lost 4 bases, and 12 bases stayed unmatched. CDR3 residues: CASSFLVVASGRSDTQYF. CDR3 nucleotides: TGTGCCAGCAGCTTTCTCGTGGTCGCTAGCGGGAGGTCAGATACGCAGTATTTT.

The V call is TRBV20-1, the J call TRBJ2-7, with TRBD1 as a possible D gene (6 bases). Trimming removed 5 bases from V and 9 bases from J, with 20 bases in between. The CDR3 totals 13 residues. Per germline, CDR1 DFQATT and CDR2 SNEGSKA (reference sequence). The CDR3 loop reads CSARTGSEAWQYF. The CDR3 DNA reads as TGCAGTGCTCGTACAGGGAGCGAAGCGTGGCAGTACTTC.

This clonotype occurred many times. The CDR3 loop reads CSVEMLGLSSYNEQFF. CDR3 nucleotides: TGCAGCGTTGAAATGCTGGGACTCAGCTCCTACAATGAGCAGTTCTTC. The chain is built from TRBV29-1 and TRBJ2-1; TRBD2 is a possible D gene (6 bases). The germline gives CDR1 SQVTM, CDR2 ANQGSEA. CDR3 length equals 16 residues. The V gene lost 2 bases and the J gene lost 0 bases, with 14 bases spanning the gap.

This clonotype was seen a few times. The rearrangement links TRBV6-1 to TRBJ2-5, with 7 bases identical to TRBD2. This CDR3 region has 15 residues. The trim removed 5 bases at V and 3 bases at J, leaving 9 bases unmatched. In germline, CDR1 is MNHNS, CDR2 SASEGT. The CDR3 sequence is CASSPWAGDKETQYF. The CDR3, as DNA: TGTGCCAGCAGTCCTTGGGCGGGAGATAAAGAGACCCAGTACTTC.

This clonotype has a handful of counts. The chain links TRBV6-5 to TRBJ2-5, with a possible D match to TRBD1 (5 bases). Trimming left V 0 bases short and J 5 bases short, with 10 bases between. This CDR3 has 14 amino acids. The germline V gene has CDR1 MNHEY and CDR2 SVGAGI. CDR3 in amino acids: CASSYSGVGETQYF. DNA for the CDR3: TGTGCCAGCAGTTACTCAGGGGTAGGGGAGACCCAGTACTTC.

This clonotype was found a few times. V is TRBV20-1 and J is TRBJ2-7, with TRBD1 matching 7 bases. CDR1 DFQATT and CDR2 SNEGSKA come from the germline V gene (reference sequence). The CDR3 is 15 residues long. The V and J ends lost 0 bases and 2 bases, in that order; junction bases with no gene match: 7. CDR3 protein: CSARDPGQWTYEQYF. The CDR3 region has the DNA TGCAGTGCTAGAGATCCGGGACAGTGGACCTACGAGCAGTACTTC.

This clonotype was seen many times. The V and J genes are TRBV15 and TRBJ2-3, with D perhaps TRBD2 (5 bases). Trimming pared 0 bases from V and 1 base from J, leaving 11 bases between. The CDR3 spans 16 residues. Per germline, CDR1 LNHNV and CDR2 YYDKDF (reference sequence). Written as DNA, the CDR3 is TGTGCCACCAGCAGAGAGCGGGCTTCGGGCACAGATACGCAGTATTTT. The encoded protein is CATSRERASGTDTQYF.

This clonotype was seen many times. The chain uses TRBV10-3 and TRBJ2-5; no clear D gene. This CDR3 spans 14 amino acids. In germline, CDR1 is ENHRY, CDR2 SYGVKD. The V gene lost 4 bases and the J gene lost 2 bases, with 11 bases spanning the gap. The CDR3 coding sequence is TGTGCCATCAGTGGAGTTGAAGTACAAGAGACCCAGTACTTC. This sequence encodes CAISGVEVQETQYF.

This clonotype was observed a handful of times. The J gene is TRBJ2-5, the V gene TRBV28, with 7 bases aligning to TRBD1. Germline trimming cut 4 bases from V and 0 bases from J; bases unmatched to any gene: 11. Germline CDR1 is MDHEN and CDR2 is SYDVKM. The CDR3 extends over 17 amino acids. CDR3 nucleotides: TGTGCCAGCAGTTCTGGGCCTACGACAGGGAACCAAGAGACCCAGTACTTC. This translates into CASSSGPTTGNQETQYF.

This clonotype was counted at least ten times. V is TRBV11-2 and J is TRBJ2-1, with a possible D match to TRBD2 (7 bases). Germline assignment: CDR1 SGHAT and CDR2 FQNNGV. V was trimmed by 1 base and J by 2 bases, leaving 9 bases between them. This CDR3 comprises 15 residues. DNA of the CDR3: TGTGCCAGCAGCTTAGTCGGGGGGCCCTACAATGAGCAGTTCTTC. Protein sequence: CASSLVGGPYNEQFF.

The CDR3 here is CASSADLLEQYF. The CDR3 DNA sequence: TGTGCCAGCAGCGCGGACCTCCTGGAGCAGTACTTC. The chain links TRBV9 to TRBJ2-7; no clear D gene. Trimming cost V 3 bases and J 7 bases, with 11 bases left between them. CDR1 SGDLS and CDR2 YYNGEE come from the germline V gene. The CDR3 length is 12 residues.

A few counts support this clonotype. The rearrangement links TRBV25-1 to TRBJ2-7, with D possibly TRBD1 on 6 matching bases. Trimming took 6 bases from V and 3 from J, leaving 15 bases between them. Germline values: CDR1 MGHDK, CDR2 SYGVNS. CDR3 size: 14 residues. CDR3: CASSEQGSSYEQYF. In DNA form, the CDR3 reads TGTGCCAGCAGCGAGCAGGGGAGTAGCTACGAGCAGTACTTC.

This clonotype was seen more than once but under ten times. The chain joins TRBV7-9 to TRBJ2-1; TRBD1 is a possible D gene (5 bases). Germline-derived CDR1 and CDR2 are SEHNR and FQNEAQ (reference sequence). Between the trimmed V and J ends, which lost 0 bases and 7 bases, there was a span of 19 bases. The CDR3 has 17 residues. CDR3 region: CASSLARFEKKGNEQFF. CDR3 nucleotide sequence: TGTGCCAGCAGCTTAGCACGGTTTGAGAAAAAGGGGAATGAGCAGTTCTTC.

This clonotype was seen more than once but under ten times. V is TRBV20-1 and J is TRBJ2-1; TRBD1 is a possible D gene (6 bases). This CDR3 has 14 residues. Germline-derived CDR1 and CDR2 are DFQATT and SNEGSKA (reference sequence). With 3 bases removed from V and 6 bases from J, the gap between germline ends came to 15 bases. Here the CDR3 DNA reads TGCAGTGCTAGTTCGGCAGGGGAATTCAATGAGCAGTTCTTC. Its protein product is CSASSAGEFNEQFF.

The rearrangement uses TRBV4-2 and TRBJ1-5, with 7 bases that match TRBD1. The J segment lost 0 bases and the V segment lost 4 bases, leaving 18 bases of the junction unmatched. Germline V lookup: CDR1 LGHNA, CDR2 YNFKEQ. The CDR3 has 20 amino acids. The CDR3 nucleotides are TGTGCCAGCAGCCCGACGGGGGACAGCAGCCAGAGCCTTAGCAATCAGCCCCAGCATTTT. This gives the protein CASSPTGDSSQSLSNQPQHF.

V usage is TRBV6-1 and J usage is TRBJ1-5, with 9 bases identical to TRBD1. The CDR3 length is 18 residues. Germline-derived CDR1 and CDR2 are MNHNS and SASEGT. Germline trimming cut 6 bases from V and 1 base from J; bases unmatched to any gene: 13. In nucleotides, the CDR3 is TGTGCCAGCAGCCGGGACAGGGCCGGGGGCCTCAGCAATCAGCCCCAGCATTTT. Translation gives CASSRDRAGGLSNQPQHF.